This T cell receptor (beta chain) was found in a study of blood T cell repertoires in COVID-19. Overall study: Researchers got acute and convalescent COVID-19 samples from the United States, Italy and Spain. In each case, the material was cDNA or gDNA derived from T cells, B-cell-depleted T cells, or PBMCs.

This CDR3 comprises 17 residues. Trimming left V 1 base short and J 0 bases short, with 16 bases between. Germline loops: CDR1 SEHNR, CDR2 FQNEAQ (reference sequence). This clone was detected once. Original handling: How many nucleated cells were present was estimated from reference gene primer amplification. TCRdb's copy holds only in-frame clones and misses some; the assay was immunoSEQ multiplex PCR. D and trimming were read from the DNA, whereas the V and J calls and clone size are those reported in that table. The sample contains tens of thousands of clones, around four fifths of which appear only once.

Sequenced material: peripheral blood. This sequence was found in a human donor in a cohort sampled during active COVID-19. This chain joins TRBV7-9 and TRBJ2-7; a possible D gene is TRBD1 (5 bases). The CDR3 is CASSLGTLKGYSYEQYF. CDR3 DNA sequence: TGTGCCAGCAGCTTAGGGACCCTCAAGGGGTACTCCTACGAGCAGTACTTC. Full variable domain (outside the CDR3, taken from reference TRBV7-9 and TRBJ2-7): DTGVSQNPRHKITKRGQNVTFRCDPISEHNRLYWYRQTLGQGPEFLTYFQNEAQLEKSRLLSDRFSAERPKGSFSTLEIQRTEQGDSAMYLCASSLGTLKGYSYEQYFGPGTRLTVT.